Following are 26 T cell receptor beta chains from one sample sequenced in a study of blood T cells in healthy people across ages. A second PCR of 7 to 11 cycles used a sample-barcoded 5' primer and a J-beta primer mix. MiXCR, run by TCRdb on the 5' RACE reads, gives a single entry per CDR3 protein. The data hold hundreds of thousands of distinct CDR3 sequences, with nearly 25% observed a single time. This sample also appeared in a second study, on T cells of mothers and their children.

The material sequenced was blood. Receptor source: a boy aged 5-17 years in good health.

V and J are TRBV28 and TRBJ1-5; D uncertain. The CDR3 runs 13 residues. V lost 7 bases, J lost 2 bases, and 9 bases lay in between. The germline CDR1 and CDR2 sequences are MDHEN and SYDVKM. CDR3 sequence: CASTIMRNQPQHF. CDR3 DNA: TGTGCCAGCACCATCATGCGCAATCAGCCCCAGCATTTT.

This rearrangement joins TRBV10-3 to TRBJ2-7; perhaps D is TRBD1 or TRBD2 (5 bases each). The V end was cut by 11 bases, the J end by 1 base, with 12 bases between. The CDR3 sequence is 12 residues long. Germline CDR1 is ENHRY and CDR2 is SYGVKD. The CDR3 loop reads CASGAYSYEQYF. The CDR3 region has the DNA TGTGCCTCCGGGGCCTATTCCTACGAGCAGTACTTC.

The sample holds a few counts of this clonotype. The chain couples TRBV4-3 to TRBJ1-2, with 10 bases that match TRBD1. The CDR3 runs 17 residues. V lost 0 bases, J lost 8 bases, and 12 bases stayed unmatched. From germline, CDR1 is LGHNA and CDR2 YSLEER. CDR3 sequence (DNA): TGCGCCAGCAGCCAAGATTACGGGACAGGGGCCTCGTGGGGCTACACCTTC. It yields the protein CASSQDYGTGASWGYTF.

The V gene is TRBV4-1, the J gene TRBJ1-5, with TRBD1 as a possible D gene (5 bases). The CDR3 sequence is 15 residues long. V lost 0 bases and J 3 bases, leaving 9 bases between the germline ends. From germline, CDR1 is MGHRA and CDR2 YSYEKL. This chain's CDR3 is CASSQEEGINQPQHF. The CDR3 DNA sequence: TGCGCCAGCAGCCAAGAGGAGGGGATCAATCAGCCCCAGCATTTT.

Concerning this clonotype: A read error may be the cause here, since a much bigger clone is one base away. The CDR3 carries no conserved terminal phenylalanine or tryptophan, so it likely arises from a read error. The chain has TRBV28 and TRBJ1-1, with D hard to call. Germline V gives CDR1 MDHEN, CDR2 SYDVKM. The CDR3 is 15 residues long. Trimming cost V 5 bases and J 0 bases, with 13 bases left between them. CDR3 nucleotides: TGTGCCAGCAGTCCACGGACGGAGATGAACACTGAAGCTTTCTCT. As protein: CASSPRTEMNTEAFS.

This chain links TRBV14 with TRBJ2-2; 9 nucleotides agree with TRBD1. V lost 4 bases to trimming and J lost 5 bases; unmatched junction nucleotides: 5. CDR3 size: 15 residues. The germline gives CDR1 SGHDN, CDR2 FVKESK. CDR3 coding DNA: TGTGCCAGCAGCCTACAGGGGGCCCAAACCGGGGAGCTGTTTTTT. This sequence encodes CASSLQGAQTGELFF.

This clonotype was seen only a few times. The junction differs from germline at one of its ends, possibly a read error. The genes are TRBV28 and TRBJ1-4; no reliable D call. CDR3 length: 15 residues. Per germline, CDR1 MDHEN and CDR2 SYDVKM. DNA for the CDR3: TGTGCCAGCGGTTTAGGATCTGCAACTAGTGAAAAACTGTTTTTT. Amino acids: CASGLGSATSEKLFF.

The chain has TRBV20-1 and TRBJ2-1, with D perhaps matching TRBD2 (6 bases). Per germline, CDR1 DFQATT and CDR2 SNEGSKA (reference sequence). V was pared by 5 bases and J by 6 bases, with 11 bases between. This CDR3 region has 12 residues. The CDR3, as DNA: TGCAGTGCTGAGGGACTTGGCAATGAGCAGTTCTTC. As protein: CSAEGLGNEQFF.

The rearrangement links TRBV15 to TRBJ1-1; D is unclear. Trimming removed 0 bases at V and 0 bases at J, with 11 bases between. The CDR3 sequence is 16 residues long. The germline gives CDR1 LNHNV, CDR2 YYDKDF (reference sequence). The CDR3 is CATSRDLGGMNTEAFF. The CDR3 nucleotides read TGTGCCACCAGCAGAGATCTGGGCGGTATGAACACTGAAGCTTTCTTT.

V and J are TRBV11-1 and TRBJ1-1; 8 bases fit TRBD1. The length of the CDR3 is 10 residues. CDR1 SGHAT and CDR2 FQDESV come from the germline V gene (reference sequence). Trimming took 8 bases from V and 11 from J; bases not matched to a gene: 4. CDR3 coding DNA: TGTGCCAGCGGACAGGGTCGGGCTTTCTTT. Protein product: CASGQGRAFF. The full variable domain, in which reference TRBV11-1 and TRBJ1-1 provide the parts outside the CDR3, is EAEVAQSPRYKITEKSQAVAFWCDPISGHATLYWYRQILGQGPELLVQFQDESVVDDSQLPKDRFSAERLKGVDSTLKIQPAELGDSAMYLCASGQGRAFFGQGTRLTVV.

The chain links TRBV18 to TRBJ2-7; D possibly matches TRBD1 or TRBD2 (5 bases each). The ends were cut back, 3 bases at V and 7 bases at J, with 19 bases in the middle. The germline V gene has CDR1 KGHSH and CDR2 LQKENI. There are 15 residues in the CDR3. The CDR3 reads CASSPVGAGEGEQYF. In nucleotides, the CDR3 is TGTGCCAGCTCACCGGTCGGGGCAGGAGAGGGGGAGCAGTACTTC.

This chain's CDR3 is CASSKGEAAYNEQFF. The CDR3 nucleotides are TGTGCCAGCAGTAAGGGGGAGGCAGCCTACAATGAGCAGTTCTTC. The chain uses TRBV6-2 or TRBV6-3 and TRBJ2-1; either TRBD1 or TRBD2 may supply D (6 bases each). CDR1 and CDR2 (germline): MNHEY, SVGEGT. The CDR3 totals 15 residues. Trimming shortened V by 5 bases and J by 2 bases, and 13 bases separated the two germline ends.

The chain is built from TRBV2 and TRBJ2-3, with 7 positions matching TRBD1. Germline CDR1 is SNHLY and CDR2 is FYNNEI. CDR3 length: 15 amino acids. V lost 3 bases, J lost 6 bases, and 9 bases stayed unmatched. The chain's CDR3 is CASSEDRSPVDTQYF. The CDR3, as DNA: TGTGCCAGCAGTGAGGACAGGTCGCCTGTGGATACGCAGTATTTT.

This clonotype was counted between two and nine times. The chain joins TRBV4-2 to TRBJ2-7, with TRBD2 matching 11 bases. J lost 3 bases, V lost 0 bases, and 4 bases had no gene match. The germline V gene has CDR1 LGHNA and CDR2 YNFKEQ. The CDR3 covers 16 residues. CDR3 amino acids: CASSQEETSGNYEQYF. The CDR3 nucleotides are TGTGCCAGCAGCCAAGAGGAGACTAGCGGGAACTACGAGCAGTACTTC.

J is TRBJ2-3 and V is TRBV28; the D gene is possibly TRBD2 (6 bases). V shed 6 bases and J shed 2 bases, with 18 bases lying between them. Germline CDR1 reads MDHEN; CDR2 reads SYDVKM. The CDR3 extends over 16 amino acids. This CDR3 is CASRPRLGLPTDTQYF. The CDR3 DNA reads TGTGCCAGCAGACCTCGCCTGGGACTTCCCACAGATACGCAGTATTTT. Variable domain in full (rest from reference TRBV28 and TRBJ2-3): DVKVTQSSRYLVKRTGEKVFLECVQDMDHENMFWYRQDPGLGLRLIYFSYDVKMKEKGDIPEGYSVSREKKERFSLILESASTNQTSMYLCASRPRLGLPTDTQYFGPGTRLTVL.

V usage is TRBV28 and J usage is TRBJ2-3; D is perhaps TRBD2 (5 bases). Germline assignment: CDR1 MDHEN and CDR2 SYDVKM. The V end was cut by 7 bases, the J end by 1 base, with 12 bases between. The CDR3 length is 14 residues. This CDR3 is CASTASTGTDTQYF. DNA of the CDR3: TGTGCCAGCACTGCTAGCACGGGCACAGATACGCAGTATTTT.

A few counts support this clonotype. The chain joins TRBV27 to TRBJ2-5; D might be TRBD1 (5 bases). CDR3 size: 16 residues. The V end lost 1 base, the J end lost 4 bases, and 16 bases lay between the germline ends. Germline V gives CDR1 MNHEY, CDR2 SMNVEV (reference sequence). Here the CDR3 DNA reads TGTGCCAGCAGTTTATATGGTTTCAGGGATGGAGAGACCCAGTACTTC. Translation: CASSLYGFRDGETQYF.

The rearrangement links TRBV11-2 to TRBJ2-2, with D uncertain. V was cut by 0 bases and J by 6 bases, with 5 bases left in between. Germline V gene lookup returns CDR1 SGHAT and CDR2 FQNNGV. The length of the CDR3 is 13 residues. The CDR3, as DNA: TGTGCCAGCAGCTTAGAATACTCCGGGGAGCTGTTTTTT. Its translation is CASSLEYSGELFF.

The chain combines TRBV11-2 with TRBJ2-7, with 10 bases that match TRBD2. With V trimmed by 5 bases and J by 4 bases, 5 bases remained unmatched. The CDR3 covers 14 residues. The V gene's germline CDR1 is SGHAT and CDR2 FQNNGV. CDR3 sequence: CASSRQLAGYEQYF. The DNA for the CDR3 is TGTGCCAGCAGCCGACAACTAGCGGGGTACGAGCAGTACTTC.

This rearrangement joins TRBV14 to TRBJ2-7; TRBD1 matches at 9 bases. V shed 3 bases and J 6 bases; nucleotides not matched to a gene: 9. Germline CDR1 SGHDN, CDR2 FVKESK. The CDR3 loop spans 15 amino acids. Written as DNA, the CDR3 is TGTGCCAGCAGCCACAACAGGGGGCAAAGGGTCGAGCAGTACTTC. It specifies CASSHNRGQRVEQYF.

The V and J genes are TRBV2 and TRBJ2-5; D remains ambiguous. The DNA end lines up better with TRBJ2-1; the J call may be wrong. The CDR3 sequence is 12 residues long. Germline values: CDR1 SNHLY, CDR2 FYNNEI. The CDR3 bases are TGTGCCAGCATAGTTCGGCGCGATGAGCAGTTCTTC. Translating it yields CASIVRRDEQFF.

A single count supports this clonotype. The junction and the germline gene differ at one end; a read error may be behind it. The chain is built from TRBV27 and TRBJ2-5; a weak D match, TRBD2 (6 bases). Germline V lookup: CDR1 MNHEY, CDR2 SMNVEV (reference sequence). The CDR3 is made up of 15 amino acids. The CDR3 loop reads CASSLFKGRGGPEFF. The CDR3 DNA sequence: TGTGCCAGCAGTTTATTTAAGGGGCGGGGTGGACCGGAGTTCTTC.

J is TRBJ2-1 and V is TRBV16, with TRBD2 matching over 11 bases. The CDR3 runs 20 residues. After removal of 4 bases from V and 0 bases from J, the junction contained 14 bases not matched to a gene. Per the germline V gene, CDR1 is KGHSY and CDR2 is FQNENV. CDR3 residues: CASSLNRPSGGPFSYNEQFF. The CDR3 DNA is TGTGCCAGCAGCCTCAATCGGCCTAGCGGGGGGCCTTTCTCCTACAATGAGCAGTTCTTC.

This clonotype was seen more than once but under ten times. This chain joins TRBV12-3 or TRBV12-4 and TRBJ1-4; TRBD1 aligns across 10 bases. There are 15 residues in the CDR3. Losses at the gene ends were 7 bases for V and 4 bases for J; bases not matched to a gene: 6. DNA for the CDR3: TGTGCCAGCAATACCCGGACAGGGGGTAATGAAAAACTGTTTTTT. This gives the protein CASNTRTGGNEKLFF.

The chain employs TRBV5-1 and TRBJ2-1; tentatively, D is TRBD2 (6 bases). Trimming pared 3 bases from V and 6 bases from J, leaving 10 bases between. Germline V gene lookup returns CDR1 SGHRS and CDR2 YFSETQ. The CDR3 extends over 13 amino acids. The CDR3 spells CASSSTRGNEQFF. As DNA, the CDR3 is TGCGCCAGCAGCTCGACTAGGGGCAATGAGCAGTTCTTC.

This clonotype was counted ten times or more. CDR3 sequence reads: CASSPGASYEQYF. As DNA, the CDR3 is TGCGCCAGTAGCCCAGGAGCTTCCTACGAGCAGTACTTC. V gene TRBV5-1 combines with J gene TRBJ2-7; D uncertain. The CDR3 loop spans 13 amino acids. Germline CDR1 reads SGHRS; CDR2 reads YFSETQ. V was shortened by 8 bases and J by 1 base, with 13 bases between the two germline ends.